This TCR beta chain was captured in a study of blood T cell repertoires in COVID-19. Study at large: Acute and convalescent COVID-19 specimens originated in the United States, Italy and Spain. T cells, B-cell-depleted T cells, or PBMCs provided the cDNA or gDNA that served as material.

With V trimmed by 6 bases and J by 1 base, 3 bases remained unmatched. This CDR3 has 13 residues. The authors' processing: The assay estimated nucleated cells by amplifying reference gene primers. This table comes from immunoSEQ multiplex PCR, and its TCRdb copy is limited to in-frame clones, with some not included. V, J and clone size were drawn from that table, and D and trimming were deduced from the DNA. The repertoire holds about 60,000 clones, with around 88% as singletons. Sequencing used peripheral blood. The source is a man aged 55 to 69 with acute or convalescent COVID-19. The rearrangement joins TRBV12-3 or TRBV12-4 to TRBJ2-7, with 7 positions matching TRBD1. The CDR3 loop reads CASRWGQSYEQYF. CDR3 DNA: TGTGCCAGCAGATGGGGACAGTCCTACGAGCAGTACTTC.